A selection of T cell receptor beta chains follows, all from one sample in a study of shared clonotypes between healthy human individuals. Assay used: immunoSEQ multiplex PCR; TCRdb lists only in-frame clones, some missing. Of about 1.5 million clones in the sample, 95% to 99% were seen once. The sample consisted of naive CD4+ T cells sorted from blood. The receptors derive from a man under 40 in good health. CDR3s include the opening cysteine and the closing phenylalanine or tryptophan. The D gene is left open where the match is weak. Clone size is shown for a subset of rows, as once, few, many or a class of expanded clone.

TRBJ2-4 NA TRBV5-1 NA CASSWGSGSTKNIQYF TGCGCCAGCAGCTGGGGGTCGGGGTCGACCAAAAACATTCAGTACTTC
TRBJ2-5 NA TRBV28 NA CASSLFETGETQYF TGTGCCAGCAGTTTATTTGAAACGGGGGAGACCCAGTACTTC
TRBJ1-5 NA TRBV30 NA CACAQGKCRQPQHF TGTGCCTGCGCACAGGGTAAATGTCGCCAGCCCCAGCATTTT
TRBJ2-5 NA TRBV5-1 NA CASSSSGTIRQETQYF TGCGCCAGCAGCTCCTCCGGGACAATTAGACAAGAGACCCAGTACTTC
TRBJ2-7 NA TRBV7-2 NA CASSSRRGPAYEQYF TGTGCCAGCAGCTCTCGCAGGGGACCCGCCTACGAGCAGTACTTC
TRBJ2-1 once TRBV29-1 TRBD2 CSVASSGWSSYNEQFF TGCAGCGTTGCGTCTAGCGGATGGAGCTCCTACAATGAGCAGTTCTTC
TRBJ2-1 NA TRBV5-1 TRBD2 CASSLREGPYNEQFF TGCGCCAGCAGCTTGCGGGAGGGCCCCTACAATGAGCAGTTCTTC
TRBJ1-4 NA TRBV28 TRBD1 CASSLPTGVGEKLFF TGTGCCAGCAGTTTACCGACAGGGGTTGGAGAAAAACTGTTTTTT
TRBJ2-4 once TRBV5-1 TRBD2 CASSYLAGDKNIQYF TGCGCCAGCAGCTACTTAGCGGGCGACAAAAACATTCAGTACTTC
TRBJ2-7 NA TRBV6-6 TRBD1 CASSPGQAGWYEQYF TGTGCCAGCAGCCCCGGACAGGCGGGCTGGTACGAGCAGTACTTC
TRBJ1-5 NA TRBV7-2 NA CASSMDTNQPQHF TGTGCCAGCAGCATGGACACTAATCAGCCCCAGCATTTT
TRBJ1-2 NA TRBV7-2 NA CASSLESYGYTF TGTGCCAGCAGCTTAGAGTCCTATGGCTACACCTTC
TRBJ1-2 NA TRBV19 NA CASSYHRVDGYTF TGTGCCAGTAGTTATCACAGGGTTGATGGCTACACCTTC
TRBJ1-2 NA TRBV5-4 NA CASSAGLGSGYTF TGTGCCAGCAGCGCGGGGTTAGGATCTGGCTACACCTTC
TRBJ2-7 NA TRBV7-8 TRBD2 CASSLAPGLADTYEQYF TGTGCCAGCAGCTTAGCCCCGGGACTAGCGGATACCTACGAGCAGTACTTC
TRBJ1-1 NA TRBV29-1 NA CSVEGAKAFF TGCAGCGTTGAGGGGGCCAAGGCTTTCTTT
TRBJ2-7 NA TRBV5-4 NA CASSLIVAGGYYEQYF TGTGCCAGCAGCTTGATCGTGGCAGGGGGGTACTACGAGCAGTACTTC
TRBJ2-3 NA TRBV6-1 TRBD2 CASRVSGKSTDTQYF TGTGCCAGCAGAGTTAGCGGGAAAAGCACAGATACGCAGTATTTT
TRBJ2-5 NA TRBV7-2 NA CASSPTSAQYF TGTGCCAGCAGCCCTACATCGGCCCAGTACTTC
TRBJ2-1 NA TRBV28 TRBD1 CASSLDRGVGEQFF TGTGCCAGCAGTTTGGACAGGGGAGTAGGTGAGCAGTTCTTC
TRBJ2-5 NA TRBV19 TRBD2 CASSQGLAGGFQETQYF TGTGCCAGTAGCCAGGGACTAGCGGGAGGGTTTCAAGAGACCCAGTACTTC
TRBJ1-1 once TRBV6-1 NA CASTRGVHTEAFF TGTGCCAGCACGCGAGGGGTGCACACTGAAGCTTTCTTT
TRBJ2-7 NA TRBV18 TRBD2 CASSPMSSGINEQYF TGTGCCAGCTCACCAATGAGTAGCGGGATCAACGAGCAGTACTTC
TRBJ1-2 NA TRBV29-1 NA CSATTGSGYTF TGCAGCGCTACTACAGGATCCGGCTACACCTTC
TRBJ2-7 NA TRBV10-3 TRBD2 CAIRPGLAGLSYEQYF TGTGCCATCAGACCGGGACTAGCGGGACTCTCCTACGAGCAGTACTTC
TRBJ2-5 NA TRBV5-5 NA CASSLLWQQETQYF TGTGCCAGCAGCTTGTTGTGGCAGCAAGAGACCCAGTACTTC
TRBJ2-2 NA TRBV15 NA CATSRGTYGELFF TGTGCCACCAGCAGAGGGACATACGGGGAGCTGTTTTTT
TRBJ1-5 NA TRBV19 TRBD1 CASSLGPGGVTNQPQHF TGTGCCAGTAGTCTGGGCCCAGGGGGCGTCACCAATCAGCCCCAGCATTTT
TRBJ2-3 NA TRBV9 NA CASSVLSTDTQYF TGTGCCAGCAGCGTATTGAGCACAGATACGCAGTATTTT
TRBJ2-1 NA TRBV15 NA CATSGLAPLSSYNEQFF TGTGCCACCAGTGGCCTAGCCCCCCTGAGCTCCTACAATGAGCAGTTCTTC
TRBJ2-2 NA TRBV27 NA CASNLGLDRHTGELFF TGTGCCAGCAACTTAGGGCTCGACAGACACACCGGGGAGCTGTTTTTT
TRBJ2-3 NA TRBV10-3 TRBD2 CAITSGRDTQYF TGTGCCATCACTAGCGGGCGGGATACGCAGTATTTT